This T cell receptor beta chain originates from a study of blood T cell repertoires in COVID-19. Looking at the study overall: Sites in the United States, Italy and Spain provided acute and convalescent COVID-19 samples. Nucleic acid was either cDNA or gDNA, and it came from T cells, B-cell-depleted T cells, or PBMCs.

Recruits, aged about 18 to 89 years, lived in 24 US areas. Germline V gene sequence: CDR1 GTSNPN, CDR2 SVGIG (reference sequence). Trimming removed 3 bases from V and 7 bases from J, with 9 bases in between. This CDR3 contains 12 residues. Using immunoSEQ multiplex PCR, the repertoire was profiled, and TCRdb retains in-frame clones only, with some absent. The sample lists 150,000 to 200,000 clones, over 70% occurring once. What was sequenced was PBMCs or T cells enriched from blood (not recorded which). The chain uses TRBV30 and TRBJ2-2, with D possibly TRBD1 on 5 matching bases. This TCR was sampled from a man in his sixties who had been exposed to COVID-19. In DNA form, the CDR3 reads TGTGCCTGGAGCGGACAAGTCGGGGAGCTGTTTTTT. Translated: CAWSGQVGELFF.